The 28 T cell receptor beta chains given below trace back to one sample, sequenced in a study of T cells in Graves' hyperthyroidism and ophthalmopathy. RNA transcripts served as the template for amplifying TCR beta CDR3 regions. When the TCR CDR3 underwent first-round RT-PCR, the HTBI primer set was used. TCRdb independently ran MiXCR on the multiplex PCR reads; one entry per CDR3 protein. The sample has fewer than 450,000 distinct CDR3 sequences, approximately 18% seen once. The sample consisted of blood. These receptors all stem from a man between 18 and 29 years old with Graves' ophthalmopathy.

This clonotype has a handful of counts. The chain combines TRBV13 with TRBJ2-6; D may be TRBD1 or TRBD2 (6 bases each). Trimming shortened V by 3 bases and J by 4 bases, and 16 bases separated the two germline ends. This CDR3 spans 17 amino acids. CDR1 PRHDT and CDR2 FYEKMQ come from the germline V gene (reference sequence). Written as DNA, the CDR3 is TGTGCCAGCAGCTTCCGGGGGCTGTCGTGGGGGGCCAACGTCCTGACTTTC. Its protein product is CASSFRGLSWGANVLTF.

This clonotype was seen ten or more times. CDR3 nucleotide sequence: TGTGCCAGCAGCGCCTCCTCTGAGCGGGCGCGAGGCTACACCTTC. Translating it yields CASSASSERARGYTF. This chain joins TRBV3-1 and TRBJ1-2; unclear D gene. There are 15 residues in the CDR3. Germline-derived CDR1 and CDR2 are LGHDT and YNNKEL (reference sequence). V was clipped by 5 bases and J by 8 bases, with 21 bases between them.

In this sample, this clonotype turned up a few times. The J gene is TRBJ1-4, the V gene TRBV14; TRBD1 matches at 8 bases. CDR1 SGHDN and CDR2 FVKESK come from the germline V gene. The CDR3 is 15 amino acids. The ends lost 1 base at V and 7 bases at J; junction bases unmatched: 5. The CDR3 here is CASSQVRGRGEKLFF. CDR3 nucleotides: TGTGCCAGCAGCCAAGTCAGGGGGCGAGGTGAAAAACTGTTTTTT.

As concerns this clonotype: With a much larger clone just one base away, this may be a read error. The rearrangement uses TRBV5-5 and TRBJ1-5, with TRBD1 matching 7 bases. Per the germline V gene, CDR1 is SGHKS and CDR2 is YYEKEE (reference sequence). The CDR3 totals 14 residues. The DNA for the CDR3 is TGCGCCAGCGGCGACGGACAGGGCAATCAGCCCCAGCATTTT. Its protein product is CASGDGQGNQPQHF.

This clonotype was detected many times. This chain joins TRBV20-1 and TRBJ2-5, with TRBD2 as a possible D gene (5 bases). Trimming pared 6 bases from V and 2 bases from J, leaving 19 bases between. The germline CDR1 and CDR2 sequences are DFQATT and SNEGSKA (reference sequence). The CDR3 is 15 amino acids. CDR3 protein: CSAPRPGPGQETQYF. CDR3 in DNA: TGCAGTGCCCCGAGGCCCGGGCCGGGGCAAGAGACCCAGTACTTC.

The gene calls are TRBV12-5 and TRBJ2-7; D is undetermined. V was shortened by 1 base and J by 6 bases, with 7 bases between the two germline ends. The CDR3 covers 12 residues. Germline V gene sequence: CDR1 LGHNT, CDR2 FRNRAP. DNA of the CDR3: TGTGCTAGTGGTTTGGATGGGCCCGAGCAGTACTTC. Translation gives CASGLDGPEQYF.

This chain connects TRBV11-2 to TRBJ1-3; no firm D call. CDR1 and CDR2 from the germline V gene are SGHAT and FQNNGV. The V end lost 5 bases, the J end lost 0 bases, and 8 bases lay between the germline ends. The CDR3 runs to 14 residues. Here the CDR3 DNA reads TGTGCCAGCAGCGTATCGAGCTCTGGAAACACCATATATTTT. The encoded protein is CASSVSSSGNTIYF.

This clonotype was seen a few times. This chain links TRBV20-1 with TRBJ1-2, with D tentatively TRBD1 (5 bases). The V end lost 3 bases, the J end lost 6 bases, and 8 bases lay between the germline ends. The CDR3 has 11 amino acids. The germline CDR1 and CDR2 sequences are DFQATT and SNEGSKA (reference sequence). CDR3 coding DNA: TGCAGTGCTAGGACAGTCGATGGCTACACCTTC. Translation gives CSARTVDGYTF.

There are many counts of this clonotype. CDR3 bases: TGTGCCAGCAGTCGGGGGAACCCCTACGAGCAGTACTTC. It yields the protein CASSRGNPYEQYF. The rearrangement links TRBV2 to TRBJ2-7, with D possibly matching TRBD2 (6 bases). Trimming pared 5 bases from V and 2 bases from J, leaving 10 bases between. CDR1 is SNHLY, CDR2 FYNNEI, per germline. The CDR3 totals 13 residues.

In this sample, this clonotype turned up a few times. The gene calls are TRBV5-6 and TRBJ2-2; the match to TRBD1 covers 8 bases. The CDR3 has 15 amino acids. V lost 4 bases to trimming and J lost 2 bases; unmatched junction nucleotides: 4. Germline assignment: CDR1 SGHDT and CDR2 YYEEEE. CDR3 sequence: CASSNDRGNTGELFF. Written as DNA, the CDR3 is TGTGCCAGCAGCAACGACAGGGGAAACACCGGGGAGCTGTTTTTT.

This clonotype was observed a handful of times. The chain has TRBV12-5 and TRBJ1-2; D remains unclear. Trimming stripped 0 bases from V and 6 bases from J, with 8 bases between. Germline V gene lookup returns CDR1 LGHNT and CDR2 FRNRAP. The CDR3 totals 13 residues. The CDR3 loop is CASGLVGADGYTF. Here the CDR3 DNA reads TGTGCTAGTGGTTTGGTTGGAGCGGATGGCTACACCTTC.

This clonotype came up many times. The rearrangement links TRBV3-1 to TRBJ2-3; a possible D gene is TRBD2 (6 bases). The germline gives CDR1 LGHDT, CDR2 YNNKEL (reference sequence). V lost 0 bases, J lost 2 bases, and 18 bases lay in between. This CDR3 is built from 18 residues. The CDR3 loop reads CASSQDLDWTTPTDTQYF. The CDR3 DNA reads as TGTGCCAGCAGCCAAGATCTGGACTGGACTACCCCCACAGATACGCAGTATTTT.

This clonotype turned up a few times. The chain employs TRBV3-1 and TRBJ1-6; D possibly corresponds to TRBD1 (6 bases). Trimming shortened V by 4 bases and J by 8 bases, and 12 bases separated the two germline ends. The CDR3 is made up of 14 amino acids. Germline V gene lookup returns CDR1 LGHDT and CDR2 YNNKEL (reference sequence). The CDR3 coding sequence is TGTGCCAGCAGCCGTGGGGGCTCGGATTCACCCCTCCACTTT. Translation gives CASSRGGSDSPLHF.

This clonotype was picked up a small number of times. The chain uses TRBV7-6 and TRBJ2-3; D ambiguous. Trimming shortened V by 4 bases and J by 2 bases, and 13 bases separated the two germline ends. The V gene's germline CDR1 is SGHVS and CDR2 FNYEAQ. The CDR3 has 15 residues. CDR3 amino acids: CASSSVAEFTDTQYF. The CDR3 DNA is TGTGCCAGCAGCTCAGTGGCGGAGTTCACAGATACGCAGTATTTT.

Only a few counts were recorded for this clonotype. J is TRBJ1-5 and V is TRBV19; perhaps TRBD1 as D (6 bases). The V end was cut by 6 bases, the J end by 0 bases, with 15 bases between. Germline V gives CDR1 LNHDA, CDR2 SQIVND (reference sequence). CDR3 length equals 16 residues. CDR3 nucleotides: TGTGCCAGTAGCCATCTACAGGGAGGTAGCAATCAGCCCCAGCATTTT. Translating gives CASSHLQGGSNQPQHF.

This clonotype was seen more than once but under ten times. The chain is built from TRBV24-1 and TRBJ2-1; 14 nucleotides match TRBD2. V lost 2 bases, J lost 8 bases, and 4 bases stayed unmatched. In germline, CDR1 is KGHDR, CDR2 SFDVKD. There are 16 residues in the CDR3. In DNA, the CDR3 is TGTGCCACCAGTGATTCCGGGACTAGCGGGGGAGATGAGCAGTTCTTC. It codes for CATSDSGTSGGDEQFF.

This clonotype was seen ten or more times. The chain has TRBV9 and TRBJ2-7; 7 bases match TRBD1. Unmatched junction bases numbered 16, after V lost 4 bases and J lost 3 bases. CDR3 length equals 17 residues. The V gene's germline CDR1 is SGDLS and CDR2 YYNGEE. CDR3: CASSHSESGTDIYEQYF. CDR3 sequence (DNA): TGTGCCAGCAGCCACTCTGAATCCGGGACAGACATCTACGAGCAGTACTTC.

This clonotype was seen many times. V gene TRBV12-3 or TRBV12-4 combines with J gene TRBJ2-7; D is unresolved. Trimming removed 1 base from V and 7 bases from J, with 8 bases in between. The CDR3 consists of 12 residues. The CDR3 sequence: CASSLVSMEQYF. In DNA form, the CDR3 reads TGTGCCAGCAGTTTAGTGTCGATGGAGCAGTACTTC.

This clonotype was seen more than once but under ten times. The CDR3 sequence is CASSQVGGGQETQYF. For the CDR3, the DNA is TGTGCCAGCAGCCAAGTGGGGGGGGGGCAAGAGACCCAGTACTTC. V gene TRBV12-3 or TRBV12-4 combines with J gene TRBJ2-5; 7 bases line up with TRBD2. There are 15 residues in the CDR3. V was pared by 6 bases and J by 2 bases, with 9 bases of the junction left unmatched.

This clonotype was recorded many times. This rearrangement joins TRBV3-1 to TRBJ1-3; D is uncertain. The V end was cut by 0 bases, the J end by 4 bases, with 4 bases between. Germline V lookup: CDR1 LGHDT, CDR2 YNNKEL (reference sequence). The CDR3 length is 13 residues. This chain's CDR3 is CASSQDRGNTIYF. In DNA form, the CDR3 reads TGTGCCAGCAGCCAAGATCGGGGAAACACCATATATTTT. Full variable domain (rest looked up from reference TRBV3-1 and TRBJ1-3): DTAVSQTPKYLVTQMGNDKSIKCEQNLGHDTMYWYKQDSKKFLKIMFSYNNKELIINETVPNRFSPKSPDKAHLNLHINSLELGDSAVYFCASSQDRGNTIYFGEGSWLTVV.

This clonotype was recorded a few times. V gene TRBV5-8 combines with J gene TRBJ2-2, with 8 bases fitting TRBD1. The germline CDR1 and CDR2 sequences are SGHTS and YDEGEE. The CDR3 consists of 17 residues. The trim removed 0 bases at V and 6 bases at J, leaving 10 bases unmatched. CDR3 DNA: TGTGCCAGCAGCTTGGGAGGTTCCAGGGGGCGCGCCGGGGAGCTGTTTTTT. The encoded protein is CASSLGGSRGRAGELFF. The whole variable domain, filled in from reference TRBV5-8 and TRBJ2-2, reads EAGVTQSPTHLIKTRGQQATLRCSPISGHTSVYWYQQALGLGLQFLLWYDEGEERNRGNFPPRFSGRQFPNYSSELNVNALELEDSALYLCASSLGGSRGRAGELFFGEGSRLTVL.

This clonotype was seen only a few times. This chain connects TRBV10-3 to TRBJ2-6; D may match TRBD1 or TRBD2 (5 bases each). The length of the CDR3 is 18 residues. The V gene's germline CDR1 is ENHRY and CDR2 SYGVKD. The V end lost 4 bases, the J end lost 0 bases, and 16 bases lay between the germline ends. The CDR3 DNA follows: TGTGCCATCAGTGTAGGGACCTCGGAGGCCTCTGGGGCCAACGTCCTGACTTTC. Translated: CAISVGTSEASGANVLTF.

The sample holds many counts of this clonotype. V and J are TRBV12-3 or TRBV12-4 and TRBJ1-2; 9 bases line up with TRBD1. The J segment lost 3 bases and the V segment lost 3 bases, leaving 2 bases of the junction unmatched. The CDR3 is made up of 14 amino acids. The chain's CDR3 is CASSFGDRDYGYTF. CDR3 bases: TGTGCCAGCAGTTTCGGGGACAGGGACTATGGCTACACCTTC.

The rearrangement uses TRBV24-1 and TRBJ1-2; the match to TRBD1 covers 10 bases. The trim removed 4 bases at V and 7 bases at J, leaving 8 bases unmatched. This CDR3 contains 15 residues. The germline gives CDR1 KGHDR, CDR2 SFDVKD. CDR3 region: CATSEPGQGFPGYTF. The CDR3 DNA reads TGTGCCACCAGTGAGCCGGGACAGGGGTTCCCTGGCTACACCTTC.

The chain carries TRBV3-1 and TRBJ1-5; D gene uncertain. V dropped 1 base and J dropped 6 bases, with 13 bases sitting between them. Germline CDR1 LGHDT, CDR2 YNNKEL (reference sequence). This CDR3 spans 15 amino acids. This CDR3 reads CASSQGPHSSQPQHF. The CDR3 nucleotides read TGTGCCAGCAGCCAAGGGCCCCACAGTAGTCAGCCCCAGCATTTT. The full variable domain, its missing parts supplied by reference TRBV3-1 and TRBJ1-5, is DTAVSQTPKYLVTQMGNDKSIKCEQNLGHDTMYWYKQDSKKFLKIMFSYNNKELIINETVPNRFSPKSPDKAHLNLHINSLELGDSAVYFCASSQGPHSSQPQHFGDGTRLSIL.

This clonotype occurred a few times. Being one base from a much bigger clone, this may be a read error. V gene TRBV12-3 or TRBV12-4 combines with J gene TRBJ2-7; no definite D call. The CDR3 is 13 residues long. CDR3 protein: CAGSPISSYEQYF. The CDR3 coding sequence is TGTGCCGGCAGCCCCATCAGCTCCTACGAGCAGTACTTC.

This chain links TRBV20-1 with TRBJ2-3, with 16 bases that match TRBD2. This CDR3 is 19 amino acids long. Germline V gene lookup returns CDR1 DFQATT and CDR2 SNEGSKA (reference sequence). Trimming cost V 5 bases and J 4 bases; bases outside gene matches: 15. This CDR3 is CSAGGNPGLAGGFSDTQYF. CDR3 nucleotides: TGCAGTGCTGGAGGAAATCCGGGACTAGCGGGGGGGTTTTCAGATACGCAGTATTTT.

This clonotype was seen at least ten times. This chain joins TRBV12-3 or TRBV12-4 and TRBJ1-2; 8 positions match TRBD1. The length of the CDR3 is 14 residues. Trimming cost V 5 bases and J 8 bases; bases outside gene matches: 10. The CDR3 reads CASSRTGSMLGYTF. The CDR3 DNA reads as TGTGCCAGCAGTCGGACAGGGTCGATGTTGGGCTACACCTTC.